This T cell receptor (beta chain) was retrieved from a study of patients and donors after allogeneic stem cell transplantation. Using its own MiXCR run on the RT-PCR reads, TCRdb lists one record per CDR3 protein. This repertoire shows approximately 160,000 distinct CDR3 sequences, about 29% found once; its top ten account for about 3.3%. Germline V gene data show CDR1 as SGHAT and CDR2 as FQNNGV. The V and J ends lost 1 base and 4 bases, in that order; junction bases with no gene match: 5. The CDR3 loop spans 15 amino acids. The TCR comes from a human donor who was either an allogeneic HSCT recipient or a stem cell or donor lymphocyte infusion donor (not recorded which). It is not recorded whose cells these are; they may come from a transplant donor. Sequencing was done on a sample of blood, either unsorted or a sorted T cell fraction (not recorded which). J is TRBJ1-2 and V is TRBV11-2; 8 positions match TRBD1. The CDR3 bases are TGTGCCAGCAGCTTAGGCCCAGGGGGCTTCTATGGCTACACCTTC. It encodes CASSLGPGGFYGYTF.